The 4 T cell receptor beta chains below all came from one sample that was sequenced in a study of cytomegalovirus exposure and HLA in healthy donors. The PCR ran on 60 Vbeta and 13 Jbeta primers. TCRdb's copy holds only in-frame clones and misses some; the assay was immunoSEQ multiplex PCR. There are roughly 200,000 clones in the sample; approximately 86% occur only once, and 0.31% lies in the top ten. The material sequenced was PBMCs. The receptor set was obtained from a woman in her thirties in good health and CMV-seronegative.

This chain links TRBV5-1 with TRBJ1-2; a possible D gene is TRBD1 (5 bases). The V and J ends lost 5 bases and 6 bases respectively, with 17 bases between them. The germline V gene encodes CDR1 SGHRS and CDR2 YFSETQ. The CDR3 is 14 amino acids. CDR3 sequence reads: CASSSPLGGHGYTF. CDR3 DNA sequence: TGCGCCAGCAGTTCCCCCTTGGGGGGTCATGGCTACACCTTC.

The rearrangement links TRBV18 to TRBJ2-6; D not resolved. Germline V gene sequence: CDR1 KGHSH, CDR2 LQKENI. Between the trimmed V and J ends, which lost 5 bases and 0 bases, there was a span of 11 bases. The CDR3 spans 16 residues. CDR3 in DNA: TGTGCCAGCTCATTAATCGCGGACTCTGGGGCCAACGTCCTGACTTTC. Its translation is CASSLIADSGANVLTF.

The V gene is TRBV6-1, the J gene TRBJ2-7, with 9 bases aligning to TRBD1. Losses at the gene ends were 5 bases for V and 3 bases for J; bases not matched to a gene: 8. The CDR3 contains 15 residues. The germline V gene has CDR1 MNHNS and CDR2 SASEGT. The CDR3 here is CASSTTGGLRYEQYF. CDR3 DNA: TGTGCCAGCAGTACGACAGGGGGGTTGCGCTACGAGCAGTACTTC.

This clone showed up just a few times. The V gene is TRBV27, the J gene TRBJ2-7; 12 bases are a match to TRBD2. CDR1 MNHEY and CDR2 SMNVEV come from the germline V gene (reference sequence). V trimming: 5 bases; J trimming: 7 bases; junction bases outside the gene matches: 9. The CDR3 length is 15 residues. The CDR3 sequence: CASSLLAGGLFEQYF. The CDR3 nucleotides read TGTGCCAGCAGTCTCCTAGCGGGGGGGCTTTTTGAGCAGTACTTC.